The next 10 T cell receptor beta chains were all read from a single sample in a study of blood T cell repertoires in COVID-19. Clones were read by immunoSEQ multiplex PCR, and TCRdb kept only the in-frame ones, dropping some. Found here are approximately 30,000 clones, over 90% of them singletons; the top ten hold 4.5% to 6.5%. The sequenced material came from peripheral blood. Receptors were obtained from a human donor in a cohort sampled during active COVID-19.

This chain connects TRBV18 to TRBJ1-2; 7 nucleotides align to TRBD1. Unmatched junction bases numbered 9, after V lost 3 bases and J lost 5 bases. Germline V lookup: CDR1 KGHSH, CDR2 LQKENI. The CDR3 sequence is 15 residues long. CDR3: CASSPSGTENYGYTF. The CDR3 DNA reads TGTGCCAGCTCACCCTCCGGGACAGAGAATTATGGCTACACCTTC.

The genes are TRBV2 and TRBJ1-6, with a tentative D call TRBD1 (6 bases). This CDR3 comprises 16 residues. The germline CDR1 and CDR2 sequences are SNHLY and FYNNEI. Trimming removed 7 bases at V and 0 bases at J, with 13 bases between. CDR3 amino acids: CASTAGQSSYNSPLHF. CDR3 coding DNA: TGTGCCAGCACAGCCGGACAGAGCTCCTATAATTCACCCCTCCACTTT.

The rearrangement joins TRBV4-2 to TRBJ2-7; 9 nucleotides agree with TRBD2. Germline assignment: CDR1 LGHNA and CDR2 YNFKEQ. The CDR3 covers 16 residues. J gave up 1 base and V 0 bases, and 4 bases lay outside the gene matches. The CDR3 coding sequence is TGTGCCAGCAGCCAAGACGAGGCGGGAGGGTCCTACGAGCAGTACTTC. This sequence encodes CASSQDEAGGSYEQYF.

The rearrangement uses TRBV11-2 and TRBJ1-1; no reliable D call. From germline, CDR1 is SGHAT and CDR2 FQNNGV. Between the trimmed V and J ends, which lost 2 bases and 5 bases, there was a span of 12 bases. This CDR3 has 14 residues. CDR3: CASSLLRGLTEAFF. The DNA for the CDR3 is TGTGCCAGCAGCTTACTGCGGGGTTTAACTGAAGCTTTCTTT.

The rearrangement links TRBV7-8 to TRBJ2-5, with 10 bases matching TRBD2. The CDR3 sequence is 17 residues long. CDR1 is SGHVS, CDR2 FQNEAQ, per germline. Trimming removed 1 base from V and 5 bases from J; junction bases left unmatched: 10. The CDR3 is CASSLVISGRALETQYF. CDR3 in DNA: TGTGCCAGCAGCTTAGTCATAAGCGGGAGGGCCTTGGAGACCCAGTACTTC.

The genes are TRBV21-1 and TRBJ2-5; no check of the table's D call, TRBD1, against the DNA was made. TRBV21-1 is a pseudogene segment. The CDR3 is 17 amino acids. The CDR3 coding sequence is TGTGCCAATAAACTCAACGGACAGGCGGAAATGTGTGAGACCCAGTACTTC. This sequence encodes CANKLNGQAEMCETQYF.

The rearrangement joins TRBV3-1 (or the pseudogene TRBV3-2) to TRBJ1-1; D might be TRBD1 (5 bases). The CDR3 consists of 14 residues. Trimming stripped 3 bases from V and 7 bases from J, with 15 bases between. Germline V CDR1 and CDR2: LGHDT, YNNKEL (reference sequence). Here the CDR3 reads CASSQDRQLLEAFF. DNA for the CDR3: TGTGCCAGCAGCCAGGATAGACAGCTCCTTGAAGCTTTCTTT.

The chain carries TRBV6-5 and TRBJ2-1; TRBD1 matches 9 bases. The CDR3 runs to 15 residues. Looked up from germline, CDR1 is MNHEY and CDR2 is SVGAGI. The ends lost 7 bases at V and 3 bases at J; junction bases unmatched: 7. CDR3 in DNA: TGTGCCAGCACCTCAAACAGGGGGCTCTACAATGAGCAGTTCTTC. This sequence encodes CASTSNRGLYNEQFF.

With regard to this clone: Germline and junction disagree at one end, which may indicate a read error. The V gene is TRBV20-1, the J gene TRBJ1-4; weak D call: TRBD1 (6 bases). The CDR3 has 11 residues. CDR1 DFQATT and CDR2 SNEGSKA come from the germline V gene (reference sequence). This chain's CDR3 is CSARGTEKLFF. The CDR3 coding sequence is TGCAGTGCCAGAGGGACAGAAAAACTGTTTTTT.

The chain is built from TRBV6-5 and TRBJ1-2; TRBD1 matches 8 bases. Trimming at V came to 0 bases and at J to 4 bases, leaving 7 bases not matched to a gene. Looked up from germline, CDR1 is MNHEY and CDR2 is SVGAGI. The length of the CDR3 is 16 residues. The CDR3 sequence is CASSYSDREELYGYTF. In DNA form, the CDR3 reads TGTGCCAGCAGTTACTCGGACAGGGAAGAACTCTATGGCTACACCTTC.